This TCR beta chain stems from a study of blood T cell repertoires in COVID-19. Whole-study context: The United States, Italy and Spain provided the acute and convalescent COVID-19 samples. Sample material is recorded as cDNA or gDNA derived from T cells, B-cell-depleted T cells, or PBMCs.

TCRdb's copy holds only in-frame clones and misses some; the assay was immunoSEQ multiplex PCR. The sample holds about 260,000 clones; around four fifths are singletons and the top ten take 3.5% to 5%. The clonotype was recovered from a man aged 55 to 69 with acute or convalescent COVID-19. The sample comprised peripheral blood.

The CDR3 reads CASSLRVGTGYEQYF. CDR3 sequence (DNA): TGTGCCAGCAGTTTAAGGGTAGGGACAGGCTACGAGCAGTACTTC. The V call is TRBV28, the J call TRBJ2-7; 8 nucleotides agree with TRBD1. Germline assignment: CDR1 MDHEN and CDR2 SYDVKM. The CDR3 contains 15 residues. Trimming at V came to 2 bases and at J to 3 bases, leaving 6 bases not matched to a gene.